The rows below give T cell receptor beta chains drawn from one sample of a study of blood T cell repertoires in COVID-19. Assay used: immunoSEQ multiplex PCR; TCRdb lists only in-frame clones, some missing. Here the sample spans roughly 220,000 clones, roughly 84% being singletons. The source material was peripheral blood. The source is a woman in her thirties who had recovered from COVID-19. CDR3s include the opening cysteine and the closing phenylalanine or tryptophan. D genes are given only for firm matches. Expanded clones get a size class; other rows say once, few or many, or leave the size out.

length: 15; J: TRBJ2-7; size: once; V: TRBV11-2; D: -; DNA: TGTGCCAGCAGCTTTTCGACAGGTGGGGCCTACGAGCAGTACTTC; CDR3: CASSFSTGGAYEQYF
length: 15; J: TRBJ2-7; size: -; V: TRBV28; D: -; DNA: TGTGCCAGCACTGGACAGTATTCTTTAACCTACGAGCAGTACTTC; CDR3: CASTGQYSLTYEQYF
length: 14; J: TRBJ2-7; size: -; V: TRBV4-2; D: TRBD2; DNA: TGTGCCAGCAGCCCTCAGCGGGAAGCCGGCGAGCAGTACTTC; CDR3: CASSPQREAGEQYF
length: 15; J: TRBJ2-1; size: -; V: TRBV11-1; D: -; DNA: TGTGCCAGCAGCCCCCCCTTGGGGGGTATGGATGAGCAGTTCTTC; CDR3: CASSPPLGGMDEQFF
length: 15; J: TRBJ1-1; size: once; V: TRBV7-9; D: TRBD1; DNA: TGTGCCAGCAGCTCAACCGGGACAGGGAACACTGAAGCTTTCTTT; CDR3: CASSSTGTGNTEAFF
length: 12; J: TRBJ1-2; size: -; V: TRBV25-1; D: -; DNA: TGTGCCAGCACCCAGACAGGTTCTGGCTACACCTTC; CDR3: CASTQTGSGYTF
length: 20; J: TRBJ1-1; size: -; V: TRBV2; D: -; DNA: TGTGCCAGCAGTGTCTCCCGGAATATGGGAACAGGGTTTGTGGACACTGAAGCTTTCTTT; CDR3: CASSVSRNMGTGFVDTEAFF
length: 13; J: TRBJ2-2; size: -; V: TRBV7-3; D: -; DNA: TGTGCCAGCAGCTTCTCGGGCACCGGGGAGCTGTTTTTT; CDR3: CASSFSGTGELFF
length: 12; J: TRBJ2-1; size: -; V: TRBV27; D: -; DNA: TGTGCCAGCAGGCCCTCGTGGGCTGAGCAGTTCTTC; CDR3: CASRPSWAEQFF
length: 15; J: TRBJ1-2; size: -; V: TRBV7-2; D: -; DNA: TGTGCCAGCAGCACCCCTGGGACCGGGAGAGAAGGCTACACCTTC; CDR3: CASSTPGTGREGYTF
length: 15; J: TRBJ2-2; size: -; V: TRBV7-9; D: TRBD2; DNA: TGTGCCAGCAGCTTGGGACTACCTAACACCGGGGAGCTGTTTTTT; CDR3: CASSLGLPNTGELFF